The 25 T cell receptor beta chains reported below all come from one sample, sequenced in a study of T cell responses to AZD1222 COVID-19 vaccine. Method: immunoSEQ multiplex PCR; TCRdb's copy keeps in-frame clones and lacks some. The table includes about 100,000 clones, roughly 86% detected once. The sample was peripheral blood, taken on day 0 of AZD1222 vaccination. All receptors come from an adult in good health.

The CDR3 region is CASSDRTFQETQYF. CDR3 coding DNA: TGTGCCAGCAGTGACCGCACCTTCCAAGAGACCCAGTACTTC. V and J are TRBV6-1 and TRBJ2-5; D ambiguous. CDR3 size: 14 residues. V was clipped by 3 bases and J by 1 base, with 9 bases between them. Germline values: CDR1 MNHNS, CDR2 SASEGT.

The rearrangement uses TRBV18 and TRBJ2-7; no reliable D call. Trimming cost V 3 bases and J 4 bases, with 16 bases left between them. This CDR3 is 15 amino acids long. The germline V gene has CDR1 KGHSH and CDR2 LQKENI. The CDR3 DNA reads TGTGCCAGCTCACCCATCGAGACAACCAAATACGAGCAGTACTTC. Residues: CASSPIETTKYEQYF. Full variable domain (missing parts from reference TRBV18 and TRBJ2-7): NAGVMQNPRHLVRRRGQEARLRCSPMKGHSHVYWYRQLPEEGLKFMVYLQKENIIDESGMPKERFSAEFPKEGPSILRIQQVVRGDSAAYFCASSPIETTKYEQYFGPGTRLTVT.

The chain is built from TRBV25-1 and TRBJ2-7, with D perhaps TRBD1 or TRBD2 (6 bases each). V gave up 7 bases and J gave up 5 bases, with 21 bases separating them. CDR3 size: 15 residues. Germline assignment: CDR1 MGHDK and CDR2 SYGVNS. The DNA for the CDR3 is TGTGCCAGCACAGTTTCTACGGGGGCTTGGAACGAGCAGTACTTC. As protein: CASTVSTGAWNEQYF.

The V gene is TRBV7-8, the J gene TRBJ2-3; a possible D gene is TRBD2 (6 bases). Germline V gene data show CDR1 as SGHVS and CDR2 as FQNEAQ. The CDR3 has 15 residues. Trimming took 1 base from V and 3 from J, leaving 11 bases between them. The CDR3 nucleotides read TGTGCCAGCAGCTTAGTAGCGGTGGGTACAGATACGCAGTATTTT. Residues: CASSLVAVGTDTQYF.

The chain has TRBV5-1 and TRBJ2-2; 10 bases fit TRBD1. CDR1 and CDR2 from the germline V gene are SGHRS and YFSETQ. The length of the CDR3 is 17 residues. Losses at the gene ends were 4 bases for V and 1 base for J; bases not matched to a gene: 7. In nucleotides, the CDR3 is TGCGCCAGCAGCCCCGGGACAGGGGCGGTGAACACCGGGGAGCTGTTTTTT. Translating it yields CASSPGTGAVNTGELFF.

This chain uses TRBV5-4 with TRBJ2-1; 9 positions match TRBD2. The V segment lost 5 bases and the J segment 5 bases; nucleotides outside the gene matches: 8. Germline V lookup: CDR1 SGHNT, CDR2 YYREEE (reference sequence). The CDR3 covers 15 residues. The CDR3 DNA reads as TGTGCCAGCAGTATCGGGGCTAGCGGGGACAATGAGCAGTTCTTC. Translation gives CASSIGASGDNEQFF.

This clone was picked up one time. The chain carries TRBV6-2 or TRBV6-3 and TRBJ1-5; 7 nucleotides match TRBD1. The CDR3 has 15 amino acids. V lost 6 bases, J lost 1 base, and 6 bases stayed unmatched. Germline V CDR1 and CDR2: MNHEY, SVGEGT. The CDR3 region is CASSRQGLSNQPQHF. CDR3 coding DNA: TGTGCCAGCAGCAGACAGGGACTGAGCAATCAGCCCCAGCATTTT.

This chain uses TRBV2 with TRBJ1-6; D not resolved. Germline lookup yields CDR1 SNHLY and CDR2 FYNNEI. The V end lost 4 bases, the J end lost 8 bases, and 15 bases lay between the germline ends. This CDR3 is 15 amino acids long. The CDR3 DNA is TGTGCCAGCAGTGGTGGCGACTCCCGTTATTCACCCCTCCACTTT. Translated: CASSGGDSRYSPLHF.

The chain recombines TRBV28 with TRBJ1-5, with D tentatively TRBD1 (5 bases). Trimming removed 6 bases from V and 3 bases from J, with 15 bases in between. The germline V gene encodes CDR1 MDHEN and CDR2 SYDVKM. CDR3 length: 15 amino acids. This chain's CDR3 is CASSLPWGFNQPQHF. Written as DNA, the CDR3 is TGTGCCAGCAGCCTCCCTTGGGGGTTCAATCAGCCCCAGCATTTT.

The chain couples TRBV11-3 to TRBJ2-1, with TRBD1 as a possible D gene (5 bases). V lost 0 bases to trimming and J lost 5 bases, with 5 bases between them. Germline CDR1 SGHNT, CDR2 YENEEA. This CDR3 contains 13 residues. The CDR3 sequence: CASSLEDNNEQFF. The CDR3 DNA reads TGTGCCAGCAGCTTAGAGGACAACAATGAGCAGTTCTTC.

The V gene is TRBV4-3, the J gene TRBJ1-2, with D unclear. The CDR3 runs to 15 residues. Germline-derived CDR1 and CDR2 are LGHNA and YSLEER. Trimming left V 6 bases short and J 4 bases short, with 18 bases between. The CDR3 nucleotides are TGCGCCAGCAGTGTGAGTTCGAGCTATAGCTATGGCTACACCTTC. Protein sequence: CASSVSSSYSYGYTF.

The rearrangement uses TRBV12-5 and TRBJ2-1; 9 bases fit TRBD1. The CDR3 runs to 13 residues. The V segment lost 6 bases and the J segment 7 bases; nucleotides outside the gene matches: 4. Germline V gives CDR1 LGHNT, CDR2 FRNRAP. CDR3 amino acids: CASGLGTGNEQFF. Here the CDR3 DNA reads TGTGCTAGTGGGTTAGGGACAGGGAATGAGCAGTTCTTC.

V usage is TRBV19 and J usage is TRBJ2-2, with D unresolved. V shed 2 bases and J shed 2 bases, with 9 bases lying between them. Germline V CDR1 and CDR2: LNHDA, SQIVND (reference sequence). This CDR3 contains 15 residues. The CDR3 reads CASSIRARNTGELFF. CDR3 bases: TGTGCCAGTAGTATAAGGGCCAGAAACACCGGGGAGCTGTTTTTT. The full variable domain, with the rest looked up from reference TRBV19 and TRBJ2-2, is DGGITQSPKYLFRKEGQNVTLSCEQNLNHDAMYWYRQDPGQGLRLIYYSQIVNDFQKGDIAEGYSVSREKKESFPLTVTSAQKNPTAFYLCASSIRARNTGELFFGEGSRLTVL.

A few counts support this clone. This chain uses TRBV27 with TRBJ2-7; D gene unclear. This CDR3 has 14 residues. V shed 2 bases and J shed 3 bases, with 11 bases lying between them. Germline values: CDR1 MNHEY, CDR2 SMNVEV (reference sequence). The CDR3 DNA reads as TGTGCCAGCAGTTTAGACGGTGCCCTCTACGAGCAGTACTTC. Its protein product is CASSLDGALYEQYF.

There are many counts of this clone. The chain is built from TRBV2 and TRBJ2-2, with a possible D match to TRBD1 (6 bases). CDR3 length: 15 residues. Germline V gene data show CDR1 as SNHLY and CDR2 as FYNNEI. Trimming took 4 bases from V and 3 from J, leaving 12 bases between them. The CDR3 reads CASSGDTLDTGELFF. Written as DNA, the CDR3 is TGTGCCAGCAGTGGGGACACCCTGGACACCGGGGAGCTGTTTTTT.

The chain combines TRBV5-1 with TRBJ1-5; unclear D gene. The CDR3 length is 15 residues. V was clipped by 6 bases and J by 4 bases, with 17 bases between them. CDR1 is SGHRS, CDR2 YFSETQ, per germline. The CDR3 DNA reads TGCGCCAGCAACCTAAATCCCCTGGGAAATCAGCCCCAGCATTTT. It codes for CASNLNPLGNQPQHF.

This sequence joins TRBV4-3 and TRBJ1-5; 7 bases fit TRBD1. From germline, CDR1 is LGHNA and CDR2 YSLEER. The CDR3 is made up of 17 amino acids. The junction had 7 bases not matched to a gene; V was cut back by 0 bases and J by 2 bases. The CDR3 spells CASSQEVQGVRNQPQHF. CDR3 coding DNA: TGCGCCAGCAGCCAAGAGGTGCAGGGGGTGCGCAATCAGCCCCAGCATTTT.

The gene calls are TRBV9 and TRBJ1-2, with 7 bases lining up with TRBD1. From germline, CDR1 is SGDLS and CDR2 YYNGEE. There are 14 residues in the CDR3. V lost 7 bases and J lost 8; bases outside the gene matches: 14. The CDR3 DNA reads as TGTGCCAGCGTCCGAGGAGAGGGGGCTCTAGGCTACACCTTC. Translation gives CASVRGEGALGYTF.

The CDR3 loop is CASSEARGYNEQFF. CDR3 DNA: TGTGCCAGCAGTGAAGCTAGGGGATACAATGAGCAGTTCTTC. V and J are TRBV6-1 and TRBJ2-1, with a tentative D call TRBD1 (5 bases). The germline V gene encodes CDR1 MNHNS and CDR2 SASEGT. Trimming pared 0 bases from V and 4 bases from J, leaving 7 bases between. This CDR3 is 14 amino acids long.

CDR3 nucleotide sequence: TGTGCCAGCAGTTTAAGACGGAGCCATCTACTCACCACAGATACGCAGTATTTT. It translates to CASSLRRSHLLTTDTQYF. The chain employs TRBV28 and TRBJ2-3; unclear D gene. V gave up 2 bases and J gave up 2 bases, with 20 bases separating them. The CDR3 spans 18 residues. The V gene's germline CDR1 is MDHEN and CDR2 SYDVKM.

The sample holds a few counts of this clone. V usage is TRBV21-1 and J usage is TRBJ1-1; the table's D call, TRBD1, has no DNA check behind it. TRBV21-1 is termed a pseudogene. The CDR3 is 14 amino acids. The CDR3 coding sequence is TGTGCCAGCCCCAAGCCGTCGGACAAGGAAGAAGCTTTCTTT. Translated, it gives CASPKPSDKEEAFF.

V is TRBV10-3 and J is TRBJ2-3; the D gene is possibly TRBD2 (6 bases). Trimming took off 5 bases at V and 2 bases at J, with 14 bases between the two ends. The CDR3 extends over 15 amino acids. CDR1 and CDR2 (germline): ENHRY, SYGVKD. CDR3 sequence: CAISPGGLNTDTQYF. The CDR3 nucleotides are TGTGCCATCAGTCCCGGAGGACTAAACACAGATACGCAGTATTTT.

This chain links TRBV14 with TRBJ1-2, with D possibly TRBD1 on 5 matching bases. The V gene lost 2 bases and the J gene lost 3 bases, with 25 bases spanning the gap. Germline CDR1 SGHDN, CDR2 FVKESK. The CDR3 length is 19 residues. The CDR3 region is CASSQSLSVPAGDHYGYTF. Written as DNA, the CDR3 is TGTGCCAGCAGCCAATCCCTCTCCGTGCCGGCGGGGGATCACTATGGCTACACCTTC.

The chain has TRBV4-3 and TRBJ1-2; D is undetermined. Germline V gives CDR1 LGHNA, CDR2 YSLEER. The length of the CDR3 is 14 residues. Trimming shortened V by 1 base and J by 11 bases, and 17 bases separated the two germline ends. The CDR3 region has the DNA TGCGCCAGCAGCCAAGGCCATGCCCAGGAATCTTACACCTTC. This translates into CASSQGHAQESYTF.

The CDR3, as DNA: TGTGCCTCCCGGGGGGGGCGGCCAGATACGCAGTATTTT. Translation gives CASRGGRPDTQYF. The chain is built from TRBV10-3 and TRBJ2-3, with 8 bases fitting TRBD2. CDR1 and CDR2 (germline): ENHRY, SYGVKD. The V and J ends lost 11 bases and 4 bases, in that order; junction bases with no gene match: 8. CDR3 length: 13 amino acids.